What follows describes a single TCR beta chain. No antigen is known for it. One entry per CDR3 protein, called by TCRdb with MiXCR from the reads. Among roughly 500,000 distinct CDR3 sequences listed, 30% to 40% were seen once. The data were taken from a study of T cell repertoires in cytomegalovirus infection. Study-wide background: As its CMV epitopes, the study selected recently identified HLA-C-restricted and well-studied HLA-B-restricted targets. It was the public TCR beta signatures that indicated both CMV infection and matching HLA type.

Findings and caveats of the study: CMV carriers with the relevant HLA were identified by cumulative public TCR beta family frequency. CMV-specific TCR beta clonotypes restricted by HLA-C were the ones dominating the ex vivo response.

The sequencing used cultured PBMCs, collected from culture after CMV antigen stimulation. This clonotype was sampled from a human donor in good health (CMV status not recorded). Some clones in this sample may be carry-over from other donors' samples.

The DNA of the CDR3 is TGTGCCAGCAGACGCAGTCGGACGGAGAATTCACCCCTCCACTTT. This translates into CASRRSRTENSPLHF. This chain uses TRBV7-2 with TRBJ1-6, with D uncertain. This CDR3 has 15 amino acids. The germline V gene has CDR1 SGHTA and CDR2 FQGNSA. Between the trimmed V and J ends, which lost 6 bases and 7 bases, there was a span of 16 bases.